This passage covers 32 T cell receptor beta chains from one sample sequenced in a study of blood T cell repertoires in COVID-19. Generated by immunoSEQ multiplex PCR, the TCRdb table keeps only in-frame clones and is missing some. The sample lists some 87,000 clones, under 90% occurring once. Sequenced material: peripheral blood. The receptor source for this set is a human donor in a cohort sampled during active COVID-19.

The genes are TRBV11-2 and TRBJ2-2, with D possibly TRBD2 on 5 matching bases. The CDR3 is 14 amino acids. Germline CDR1 reads SGHAT; CDR2 reads FQNNGV. V was trimmed by 5 bases and J by 7 bases, leaving 14 bases between them. CDR3: CASSPLLGVGELFF. The CDR3 bases are TGTGCCAGCAGCCCCCTCCTGGGAGTCGGGGAGCTGTTTTTT.

This chain joins TRBV10-1 and TRBJ2-7; D may be TRBD1 (6 bases). The ends were cut back, 6 bases at V and 5 bases at J, with 26 bases in the middle. The CDR3 covers 17 residues. Germline CDR1 and CDR2: WNHNN and SYGVQD (reference sequence). CDR3 sequence: CASSSRSMSLTGHEQYF. The CDR3 DNA reads TGCGCCAGCAGCTCCCGATCAATGAGCTTAACAGGGCACGAGCAGTACTTC.

The V gene is TRBV23-1, the J gene TRBJ1-5, with 8 bases lining up with TRBD1. TRBV23-1 is designated an ORF whose function remains uncertain. CDR3 length equals 17 residues. Trimming cost V 2 bases and J 5 bases; bases outside gene matches: 11. CDR3 amino acids: CASSQGTGVLLDQPQHF. The CDR3 DNA reads as TGCGCCAGCAGTCAAGGGACAGGCGTTCTCCTAGATCAGCCCCAGCATTTT.

This chain uses TRBV7-2 with TRBJ2-3; 12 bases map to TRBD2. The CDR3 loop spans 17 amino acids. J was trimmed by 5 bases and V by 6 bases; bases with no gene match: 12. Germline V gene lookup returns CDR1 SGHTA and CDR2 FQGNSA. The DNA of the CDR3 is TGTGCCAGCAGTTCGGAGCTAGCGGGGGGGCAGCTAGATACGCAGTATTTT. Residues: CASSSELAGGQLDTQYF. Supplemented by reference TRBV7-2 and TRBJ2-3, the full variable domain reads GAGVSQSPSNKVTEKGKDVELRCDPISGHTALYWYRQSLGQGLEFLIYFQGNSAPDKSGLPSDRFSAERTGGSVSTLTIQRTQQEDSAVYLCASSSELAGGQLDTQYFGPGTRLTVL.

V is TRBV20-1 and J is TRBJ1-1; D is undetermined. The germline V and J ends were trimmed by 3 bases and 5 bases, with 7 bases remaining between them. The germline gives CDR1 DFQATT, CDR2 SNEGSKA (reference sequence). The CDR3 totals 11 residues. CDR3 protein: CSASGATEAFF. CDR3 in DNA: TGCAGTGCTAGTGGAGCGACTGAAGCTTTCTTT.

This rearrangement joins TRBV16 to TRBJ1-5; 8 bases fit TRBD1. The V gene end was trimmed by 4 bases and the J gene end by 2 bases; junction bases not matched to a gene: 4. The CDR3 contains 15 residues. Germline CDR1 reads KGHSY; CDR2 reads FQNENV. The chain's CDR3 is CASSPQGQGNQPQHF. For the CDR3, the DNA is TGTGCCAGCAGCCCCCAGGGACAGGGCAATCAGCCCCAGCATTTT.

V and J are TRBV7-9 and TRBJ1-1; unclear D gene. Per the germline V gene, CDR1 is SEHNR and CDR2 is FQNEAQ (reference sequence). The CDR3 length is 13 residues. The ends were cut back, 5 bases at V and 1 base at J, with 8 bases in the middle. The CDR3, as DNA: TGTGCCAGCAGCGACATACGGAACACTGAAGCTTTCTTT. It encodes CASSDIRNTEAFF.

This clone was recorded at least ten times. The chain uses TRBV4-3 and TRBJ1-2; weak D call: TRBD1 (5 bases). This CDR3 comprises 13 residues. The ends were cut back, 4 bases at V and 4 bases at J, with 10 bases in the middle. Germline V gives CDR1 LGHNA, CDR2 YSLEER. The CDR3 coding sequence is TGCGCCAGCAGCCGCGACAGCCCCTATGGCTACACCTTC. Its protein is CASSRDSPYGYTF.

The V gene is TRBV27, the J gene TRBJ2-3; D not resolved. This CDR3 has 16 amino acids. The V end was cut by 5 bases, the J end by 0 bases, with 15 bases between. The germline V gene has CDR1 MNHEY and CDR2 SMNVEV (reference sequence). The CDR3 region is CASSRSRSRSTDTQYF. The CDR3 DNA reads as TGTGCCAGCAGTAGGTCTAGAAGTCGTAGCACAGATACGCAGTATTTT.

This clone showed up just once. J is TRBJ1-3 and V is TRBV28; tentative D call: TRBD1 (5 bases). The length of the CDR3 is 14 residues. Germline assignment: CDR1 MDHEN and CDR2 SYDVKM. V lost 3 bases, J lost 8 bases, and 14 bases lay in between. CDR3 amino acids: CASSFSGEAYTIYF. In DNA, the CDR3 is TGTGCCAGCAGTTTCTCGGGGGAGGCTTACACCATATATTTT.

The genes are TRBV6-1 and TRBJ2-5; D may be TRBD2 (5 bases). The germline CDR1 and CDR2 sequences are MNHNS and SASEGT. CDR3 size: 15 residues. Trimming removed 2 bases from V and 5 bases from J, with 15 bases in between. Here the CDR3 DNA reads TGTGCCAGCAGTGAAACTAGGACGTTTCGCGAGACCCAGTACTTC. Encoded protein: CASSETRTFRETQYF.

The rearrangement links TRBV2 to TRBJ1-3; tentative D call: TRBD1 (6 bases). This CDR3 has 15 amino acids. Deletions cut 4 bases from V and 8 bases from J, with 18 bases between. Germline V gene sequence: CDR1 SNHLY, CDR2 FYNNEI. CDR3 region: CASSAQGGKGDTIYF. CDR3 nucleotides: TGTGCCAGCAGTGCGCAAGGGGGTAAAGGGGACACCATATATTTT. The variable domain in full, with the rest retrieved from reference TRBV2 and TRBJ1-3, is EPEVTQTPSHQVTQMGQEVILRCVPISNHLYFYWYRQILGQKVEFLVSFYNNEISEKSEIFDDQFSVERPDGSNFTLKIRSTKLEDSAMYFCASSAQGGKGDTIYFGEGSWLTVV.

The chain couples TRBV6-6 to TRBJ1-5; 7 nucleotides agree with TRBD1. The V gene end was trimmed by 5 bases and the J gene end by 3 bases; junction bases not matched to a gene: 13. Germline CDR1 is MNHNY and CDR2 is SVGAGI (reference sequence). The CDR3 runs 17 residues. Here the CDR3 reads CASSLTLLTGPNQPQHF. CDR3 bases: TGTGCCAGCAGTCTCACTTTACTGACAGGGCCCAATCAGCCCCAGCATTTT.

V gene TRBV5-5 combines with J gene TRBJ2-3; D is possibly TRBD2 (6 bases). Trimming shortened V by 1 base and J by 5 bases, and 11 bases separated the two germline ends. Germline V CDR1 and CDR2: SGHKS, YYEKEE (reference sequence). The CDR3 consists of 14 residues. The CDR3 region is CASSLTSSVDTQYF. CDR3 in DNA: TGTGCCAGCAGCTTGACCTCTAGCGTAGATACGCAGTATTTT.

The J gene is TRBJ1-2, the V gene TRBV19, with 8 bases fitting TRBD1. Germline lookup yields CDR1 LNHDA and CDR2 SQIVND (reference sequence). The CDR3 length is 14 residues. Losses at the gene ends were 10 bases for V and 2 bases for J; bases not matched to a gene: 9. Here the CDR3 reads CATRPTGVNYGYTF. The CDR3 DNA reads TGTGCCACTCGACCGACAGGGGTAAACTATGGCTACACCTTC.

This chain connects TRBV7-2 to TRBJ2-4; TRBD1 matches 12 bases. The CDR3 runs 19 residues. Looked up from germline, CDR1 is SGHTA and CDR2 is FQGNSA. Trimming cost V 6 bases and J 1 base; bases outside gene matches: 13. Written as DNA, the CDR3 is TGTGCCAGCAGACCCCGGGGACAGGGGGCGCCGGGGGCCAAAAACATTCAGTACTTC. This translates into CASRPRGQGAPGAKNIQYF.

The chain uses TRBV5-5 and TRBJ2-2, with 9 bases aligning to TRBD1. Per germline, CDR1 SGHKS and CDR2 YYEKEE (reference sequence). V trimming: 4 bases; J trimming: 13 bases; junction bases outside the gene matches: 17. The CDR3 contains 16 residues. CDR3 loop: CASSPGGQGSTQGLFF. As DNA, the CDR3 is TGTGCCAGCAGCCCCGGGGGACAGGGCTCTACTCAGGGGCTGTTTTTT.

V gene TRBV4-1 combines with J gene TRBJ1-4; a possible D gene is TRBD1 (6 bases). The CDR3 has 17 residues. The ends were cut back, 1 base at V and 0 bases at J, with 12 bases in the middle. CDR1 is MGHRA and CDR2 is YSYEKL in the germline V gene. CDR3 residues: CASSQAGAGATNEKLFF. The CDR3 DNA reads TGCGCCAGCAGCCAAGCAGGGGCAGGGGCAACTAATGAAAAACTGTTTTTT.

V usage is TRBV11-2 and J usage is TRBJ2-7; 9 bases agree with TRBD1. From germline, CDR1 is SGHAT and CDR2 FQNNGV. J gave up 3 bases and V 5 bases, and 8 bases lay outside the gene matches. The CDR3 covers 15 residues. The CDR3 is CASSGGTGSFYEQYF. CDR3 DNA: TGTGCCAGCAGCGGTGGGACAGGGTCCTTCTACGAGCAGTACTTC. Full variable domain (missing parts from reference TRBV11-2 and TRBJ2-7): EAGVAQSPRYKIIEKRQSVAFWCNPISGHATLYWYQQILGQGPKLLIQFQNNGVVDDSQLPKDRFSAERLKGVDSTLKIQPAKLEDSAVYLCASSGGTGSFYEQYFGPGTRLTVT.

This clone showed up just once. The V and J genes are TRBV2 and TRBJ2-2, with D perhaps matching TRBD2 (6 bases). The V end lost 7 bases, the J end lost 8 bases, and 14 bases lay between the germline ends. The CDR3 spans 13 residues. Germline V gives CDR1 SNHLY, CDR2 FYNNEI. For the CDR3, the DNA is TGTGCCAGCAAGACGACGGGAGTTGGGGAGCTGTTTTTT. This sequence encodes CASKTTGVGELFF.

The CDR3 reads CASRPAGTVEGYTF. The CDR3 nucleotides read TGTGCCAGCAGACCCGCCGGGACAGTGGAGGGCTACACCTTC. The gene calls are TRBV27 and TRBJ1-2; 7 nucleotides agree with TRBD1. CDR1 is MNHEY and CDR2 is SMNVEV in the germline V gene (reference sequence). Trimming took 6 bases from V and 8 from J; bases not matched to a gene: 12. The CDR3 extends over 14 amino acids.

This clone appeared a single time. The chain uses TRBV18 and TRBJ2-2; 8 bases fit TRBD1. Germline assignment: CDR1 KGHSH and CDR2 LQKENI. Trimming at V came to 3 bases and at J to 0 bases, leaving 0 bases not matched to a gene. The CDR3 totals 15 residues. This chain's CDR3 is CASSPGQANTGELFF. CDR3 bases: TGTGCCAGCTCACCGGGACAGGCGAACACCGGGGAGCTGTTTTTT.

This chain's CDR3 is CASSYSPTPRAFF. CDR3 DNA: TGTGCCAGCAGTTACTCCCCAACGCCGCGGGCTTTCTTT. The V gene is TRBV6-2 or TRBV6-3, the J gene TRBJ1-1; D gene uncertain. Trimming left V 0 bases short and J 11 bases short, with 13 bases between. This CDR3 has 13 residues. Germline CDR1 is MNHEY and CDR2 is SVGEGT.

The chain is built from TRBV4-1 and TRBJ2-2; D is perhaps TRBD1 (6 bases). Per the germline V gene, CDR1 is MGHRA and CDR2 is YSYEKL. V was pared by 6 bases and J by 0 bases, with 14 bases between. There are 16 residues in the CDR3. The CDR3 nucleotides read TGCGCCAGCAGTCAAACAGGGTTCGCGAACACCGGGGAGCTGTTTTTT. Translation: CASSQTGFANTGELFF.

The rearrangement uses TRBV7-2 and TRBJ1-2; possibly TRBD1 for D (6 bases). The CDR3 runs to 13 residues. CDR1 and CDR2 from the germline V gene are SGHTA and FQGNSA. Trimming took off 5 bases at V and 7 bases at J, with 14 bases between the two ends. The CDR3 DNA is TGTGCCAGCAGCCCAAACAGGGATATTGGCTACACCTTC. This codes for CASSPNRDIGYTF.

The CDR3 sequence: CASSQDSFSRGNTEAFF. CDR3 nucleotides: TGTGCCAGCAGCCAAGACTCATTCAGTCGAGGGAACACTGAAGCTTTCTTT. The chain combines TRBV3-1 (or the pseudogene TRBV3-2) with TRBJ1-1; unclear D gene. Trimming left V 0 bases short and J 1 base short, with 15 bases between. Germline CDR1 LGHDT, CDR2 YNNKEL (reference sequence). This CDR3 has 17 residues.

V gene TRBV6-2 or TRBV6-3 combines with J gene TRBJ2-1, with 10 bases that match TRBD2. The germline V gene encodes CDR1 MNHEY and CDR2 SVGEGT. V shed 2 bases, J shed 6 bases, and the junction held 4 bases outside the gene matches. CDR3 length equals 15 residues. The CDR3 region has the DNA TGTGCCAGCAGTTACCTTAGCGGGGGGACCAATGAGCAGTTCTTC. This sequence encodes CASSYLSGGTNEQFF.

The chain uses TRBV10-1 and TRBJ2-7; TRBD2 agrees at 10 bases. The junction had 6 bases not matched to a gene; V was cut back by 3 bases and J by 4 bases. Germline V gene lookup returns CDR1 WNHNN and CDR2 SYGVQD (reference sequence). The CDR3 runs 15 residues. The CDR3 region is CASSDQAGGPYEQYF. The DNA for the CDR3 is TGCGCCAGCAGTGACCAAGCGGGAGGGCCGTACGAGCAGTACTTC.

The chain uses TRBV18 and TRBJ2-5, with D unclear. The V gene's germline CDR1 is KGHSH and CDR2 LQKENI. The V gene lost 2 bases and the J gene lost 0 bases, with 7 bases spanning the gap. The CDR3 consists of 14 residues. The CDR3 DNA follows: TGTGCCAGCTCACCAACCCAGAACCAAGAGACCCAGTACTTC. It is translated as CASSPTQNQETQYF.

The V and J genes are TRBV19 and TRBJ1-1; D gene ambiguous. Germline CDR1 is LNHDA and CDR2 is SQIVND (reference sequence). The V and J ends lost 3 bases and 5 bases respectively, with 10 bases between them. The CDR3 length is 13 residues. The CDR3 nucleotides are TGTGCCAGTAGTATTGGGCCGTGGACTGAAGCTTTCTTT. Its translation: CASSIGPWTEAFF.

This rearrangement joins TRBV27 to TRBJ2-6; 7 nucleotides match TRBD1. This CDR3 contains 17 residues. Germline V CDR1 and CDR2: MNHEY, SMNVEV (reference sequence). The V gene end was trimmed by 3 bases and the J gene end by 0 bases; junction bases not matched to a gene: 5. The CDR3 reads CASSLGTGASGANVLTF. CDR3 coding DNA: TGTGCCAGCAGTTTGGGCACAGGGGCCTCTGGGGCCAACGTCCTGACTTTC.

This clone was observed once. This chain uses TRBV27 with TRBJ2-1; 11 bases map to TRBD2. V lost 6 bases to trimming and J lost 5 bases; unmatched junction nucleotides: 6. The CDR3 runs to 15 residues. Germline V lookup: CDR1 MNHEY, CDR2 SMNVEV (reference sequence). The CDR3 region has the DNA TGTGCCAGCAGCCGAGGTAGCGGGAGGGACAATGAGCAGTTCTTC. It is translated as CASSRGSGRDNEQFF.